A selection of T cell receptor beta chains follows, all from one sample in a study of Graves' ophthalmopathy and Graves' hyperthyroidism. MiXCR, run by TCRdb on the multiplex PCR reads, gives a single entry per CDR3 protein. The repertoire holds approximately 700,000 distinct CDR3 sequences, with approximately 40% as singletons. Sequenced material: peripheral blood. These receptors originate from an adult man with Graves' ophthalmopathy. Both conserved end residues are part of each CDR3. Each record gives: J gene, D gene, V gene, clone size, CDR3 protein, CDR3 DNA. D genes are given only for firm matches. The size entry is marked missing in some rows and otherwise reads once, few, many or a size class.

TRBJ1-1 | NA | TRBV29-1 | NA | CSLALSGTEAFF | TGCAGCTTGGCACTGAGTGGGACTGAAGCTTTCTTT
TRBJ1-2 | TRBD1 | TRBV24-1 | NA | CATNRGIDGYTF | TGTGCCACCAACAGGGGTATCGATGGCTACACCTTC
TRBJ2-1 | NA | TRBV19 | NA | CASSLLGPRANEQFF | TGTGCCAGTAGCCTCTTAGGACCGCGGGCCAATGAGCAGTTCTTC
TRBJ2-5 | NA | TRBV19 | many | CASTKGTAKGVETQYF | TGTGCCAGTACCAAAGGGACGGCAAAAGGGGTGGAGACCCAGTACTTC
TRBJ2-5 | NA | TRBV7-9 | many | CASSLVPGDETQYF | TGTGCCAGCAGCTTAGTCCCGGGAGATGAGACCCAGTACTTC
TRBJ1-2 | NA | TRBV9 | NA | CASSVGEGAYYGYTF | TGTGCCAGCAGCGTAGGAGAAGGGGCCTACTATGGCTACACCTTC
TRBJ1-2 | TRBD1 | TRBV7-9 | few | CASSLKPADIGGNGYTF | TGTGCCAGCAGCTTAAAGCCCGCCGATATAGGGGGCAATGGCTACACCTTC
TRBJ2-7 | NA | TRBV29-1 | NA | CSVRQGQYF | TGCAGCGTTAGGCAGGGGCAGTACTTC
TRBJ2-2 | TRBD1 | TRBV7-9 | NA | CASTDRGRAFRANTGELFF | TGTGCCAGCACCGACAGGGGCAGGGCGTTTAGAGCGAACACCGGGGAGCTGTTTTTT
TRBJ1-5 | TRBD1 | TRBV24-1 | NA | CATSDRQGQPQHF | TGTGCCACCAGTGACAGACAGGGCCAGCCCCAGCATTTT
TRBJ1-1 | NA | TRBV12-3/TRBV12-4 | NA | CASRVRAEAFF | TGTGCCAGCAGGGTCAGGGCTGAAGCTTTCTTT
TRBJ1-5 | TRBD1 | TRBV12-3/TRBV12-4 | NA | CASSLGDRSRPQHF | TGTGCCAGCAGTTTAGGGGACAGGAGCCGGCCCCAGCATTTT
TRBJ2-7 | NA | TRBV25-1 | many | CASSESRTVLPHEQYF | TGTGCCAGCAGTGAGTCCAGGACAGTGCTGCCTCACGAGCAGTACTTC
TRBJ1-2 | NA | TRBV7-9 | NA | CASSSEGNNYGYTF | TGCGCCAGCAGCTCGGAGGGAAATAACTATGGCTACACCTTC
TRBJ1-1 | TRBD1 | TRBV7-2 | NA | CASSQEEGTGGTEAFF | TGTGCCAGCAGCCAAGAAGAAGGGACAGGGGGCACTGAAGCTTTCTTT
TRBJ1-6 | TRBD1 | TRBV25-1 | many | CASSDDREYSPLHF | TGTGCCAGCAGTGACGACAGGGAGTATTCACCCCTCCACTTT
TRBJ2-3 | NA | TRBV11-2 | NA | CASSGLVTDTQYF | TGTGCCAGCAGCGGGTTAGTCACAGATACGCAGTATTTT
TRBJ1-2 | TRBD1 | TRBV6-5 | many | CASSYSSGQGDGYTF | TGTGCCAGCAGTTACTCGTCTGGACAGGGGGATGGCTACACCTTC
TRBJ1-5 | TRBD1 | TRBV24-1 | many | CATSPSWGGQGDQPQHF | TGTGCCACCAGTCCTTCGTGGGGGGGGCAGGGGGATCAGCCCCAGCATTTT
TRBJ2-5 | TRBD1 | TRBV7-9 | few | CASSTYDRGQETQYF | TGTGCCAGCAGCACCTATGACAGGGGTCAAGAGACCCAGTACTTC
TRBJ2-7 | TRBD1 | TRBV7-9 | NA | CASSPAGQVYEQYF | TGTGCCAGCAGCCCTGCAGGACAGGTCTACGAGCAGTACTTC
TRBJ1-5 | TRBD1 | TRBV24-1 | many | CATSDPGTGGVQPQHF | TGTGCCACCAGTGACCCAGGGACAGGGGGCGTTCAGCCCCAGCATTTT
TRBJ2-5 | TRBD2 | TRBV7-9 | few | CASSLALASGGQETQYF | TGTGCCAGCAGCTTAGCGCTTGCTAGCGGGGGACAAGAGACCCAGTACTTC
TRBJ2-5 | NA | TRBV9 | many | CASSVDARQETQYF | TGTGCCAGCAGCGTAGACGCTAGACAAGAGACCCAGTACTTC
TRBJ1-1 | NA | TRBV13 | many | CASSLGGLAFF | TGTGCCAGCAGCCTCGGGGGGCTGGCTTTCTTT
TRBJ1-5 | TRBD1 | TRBV7-9 | few | CASSSGGYQPQHF | TGTGCCAGCAGCTCAGGGGGGTATCAGCCCCAGCATTTT
TRBJ1-2 | NA | TRBV7-9 | once | CASSQPLLSNYGYTF | TGTGCCAGCAGCCAACCTTTACTGTCTAACTATGGCTACACCTTC
TRBJ2-3 | NA | TRBV4-3 | NA | CASSQDGGADTQYF | TGCGCCAGCAGCCAAGACGGGGGCGCAGATACGCAGTATTTT
TRBJ2-7 | TRBD1 | TRBV4-2 | few | CASSYRDRGSYEQYF | TGTGCCAGCAGCTACCGGGACAGGGGATCGTACGAGCAGTACTTC
TRBJ2-3 | TRBD1 | TRBV29-1 | NA | CSVGQGARDTQYF | TGCAGCGTCGGACAGGGGGCAAGAGATACGCAGTATTTT
TRBJ1-1 | NA | TRBV7-2 | NA | CASSLHPNTEAFF | TGTGCCAGCTCACTCCACCCGAACACTGAAGCTTTCTTT
TRBJ1-2 | TRBD1 | TRBV6-5 | NA | CASSPGQARVQAF | TGTGCCAGCAGCCCTGGACAGGCCCGAGTGCAAGCTTTC
TRBJ2-7 | NA | TRBV2 | NA | CASSQGGGAIYEQYF | TGCGCCAGCAGCCAAGGTGGGGGAGCGATCTACGAGCAGTACTTC
TRBJ1-1 | NA | TRBV7-9 | once | CASSLGGMAFF | TGTGCCAGCAGCTTAGGAGGGATGGCTTTCTTT
TRBJ1-2 | NA | TRBV3-1 | few | CASSRRDGYTF | TGTGCCAGCTCACGGCGGGATGGCTACACCTTC
TRBJ2-7 | NA | TRBV29-1 | many | CSVNPGTEQCF | TGCAGCGTTAACCCCGGGACCGAGCAGTGCTTC
TRBJ1-4 | NA | TRBV7-9 | many | CASSSRGWGSGEKLFF | TGTGCCAGCAGCTCCCGTGGGTGGGGGTCTGGTGAAAAACTGTTTTTT
TRBJ1-1 | TRBD1 | TRBV20-1 | NA | CSATVSDRGAAEAFF | TGCAGTGCCACTGTTTCGGACAGGGGGGCAGCTGAAGCTTTCTTT
TRBJ1-1 | TRBD1 | TRBV7-9 | many | CASSPQDRGNTEAFF | TGTGCCAGCAGCCCCCAGGACAGGGGGAACACTGAAGCTTTCTTT
TRBJ1-4 | TRBD1 | TRBV20-1 | NA | CSAGLGQGEKLFF | TGCAGTGCTGGTCTCGGACAGGGTGAAAAACTGTTTTTT
TRBJ1-4 | NA | TRBV2 | NA | CASTGTANEKLFF | TGTGCCAGTACCGGGACGGCAAATGAAAAACTGTTTTTT
TRBJ2-7 | NA | TRBV20-1 | NA | CSARDLFGEQYF | TGCAGTGCTAGAGATTTATTCGGCGAGCAGTACTTC
TRBJ2-5 | TRBD2 | TRBV20-1 | few | CSATHSGGLETQYF | TGCAGTGCAACCCATAGCGGGGGGCTTGAGACCCAGTACTTC
TRBJ2-3 | TRBD2 | TRBV10-3 | NA | CASSPRTSGRAEDTQYF | TGTGCCAGCAGTCCCCGGACTAGCGGGAGGGCGGAAGATACGCAGTATTTT
TRBJ2-5 | TRBD2 | TRBV29-1 | many | CSVDAGGGETQYF | TGCAGCGTTGATGCGGGAGGGGGAGAGACCCAGTACTTC
TRBJ1-5 | NA | TRBV6-1 | few | CASSSPRGRGHF | TGTGCCAGCAGTTCGCCGCGGGGAAGGGGGCATTTT
TRBJ2-7 | NA | TRBV29-1 | many | CSVAISEQYF | TGCAGCGTTGCCATATCCGAGCAGTACTTC
TRBJ1-3 | NA | TRBV20-1 | NA | CSARVGPGNTIYF | TGCAGTGCCCGGGTGGGTCCTGGAAACACCATATATTTT
TRBJ2-7 | TRBD1 | TRBV4-3 | NA | CASSPNAGTGGYEQYF | TGCGCCAGCAGCCCCAATGCCGGGACAGGGGGCTACGAGCAGTACTTC
TRBJ2-7 | NA | TRBV25-1 | NA | CASSSGFLREQYF | TGTGCCAGCAGCTCAGGGTTCTTGCGCGAGCAGTACTTC
TRBJ1-2 | NA | TRBV20-1 | NA | CSARQGSAYGYTF | TGCAGTGCTAGACAGGGTAGCGCCTACGGCTACACCTTC
TRBJ2-5 | TRBD2 | TRBV2 | NA | CAGGSGGQETQYF | TGTGCCGGGGGTTCGGGGGGCCAAGAGACCCAGTACTTC
TRBJ2-5 | TRBD2 | TRBV5-6 | few | CASSSAGGAQETQYF | TGTGCCAGCAGCTCTGCGGGGGGTGCCCAAGAGACCCAGTACTTC
TRBJ1-1 | TRBD1 | TRBV24-1 | NA | CATNDRANTEAFF | TGTGCCACCAACGACAGGGCGAACACTGAAGCTTTCTTT
TRBJ2-7 | TRBD1 | TRBV15 | NA | CATSRLDRGGQYF | TGTGCCACCAGCAGATTAGACAGGGGCGGGCAGTACTTC
TRBJ1-1 | NA | TRBV9 | many | CASSSPISPEAFF | TGTGCCAGCAGCTCACCTATCTCGCCTGAAGCTTTCTTT
TRBJ1-1 | NA | TRBV5-1 | NA | CASSLGPSRNTEAFF | TGTGCCAGCAGCTTGGGGCCCTCCAGGAACACTGAAGCTTTCTTT